One T cell receptor (beta chain) is described in this entry. Its specificity is not known. Using immunoSEQ multiplex PCR, the repertoire was profiled, and TCRdb retains in-frame clones only, with some absent. The sample has over 40,000 clones, about 80% seen once. This sample was taken from a study of OX40 agonist ivuxolimab in advanced cancers. Background on the study: Cohort: about 82% men, mean age about 60, aged about 23 to 80.

Germline CDR1 SGHRS, CDR2 YFSETQ. Trimming removed 8 bases from V and 10 bases from J, with 16 bases in between. The CDR3 covers 13 residues. Findings of the study overall: Both blood CD4+ and CD8+ T cells showed clonal growth by week 6 at 0.1 to 3.0 mg/kg.

The clonotype comes from an adult with an advanced solid tumor such as melanoma, head and neck, liver or kidney cancer. The V call is TRBV5-1, the J call TRBJ1-6; possible D gene TRBD1, 6 bases. The specimen comprised CD4+ or CD8+ T cells sorted from blood, sampled in a trial of the OX40 agonist ivuxolimab. The CDR3 coding sequence is TGCGCCAGTACGGGGGGGCGCGAGTCACCCCTCCACTTT. Residues: CASTGGRESPLHF.